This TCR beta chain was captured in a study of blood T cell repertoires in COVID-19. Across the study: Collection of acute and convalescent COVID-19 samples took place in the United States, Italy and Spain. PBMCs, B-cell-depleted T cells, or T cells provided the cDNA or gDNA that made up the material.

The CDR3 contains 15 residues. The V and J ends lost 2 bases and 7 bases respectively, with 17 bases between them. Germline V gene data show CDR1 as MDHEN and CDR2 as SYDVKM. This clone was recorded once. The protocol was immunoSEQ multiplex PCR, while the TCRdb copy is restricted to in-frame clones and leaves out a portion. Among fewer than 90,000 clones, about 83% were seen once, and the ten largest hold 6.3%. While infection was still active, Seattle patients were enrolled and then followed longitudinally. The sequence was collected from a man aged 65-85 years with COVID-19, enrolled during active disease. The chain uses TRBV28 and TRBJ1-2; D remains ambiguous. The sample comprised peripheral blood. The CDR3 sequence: CASSLISRRLSGYTF. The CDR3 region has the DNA TGTGCCAGCAGTTTAATTTCCCGCAGGTTGAGTGGCTACACCTTC.